This entry describes one TCR beta chain. This clonotype was counted at least ten times. Its antigen remains unidentified. Per-base quality was not reported, and no clone a single base away is much larger than it. This sample stems from a study of CD8 T cells in ankylosing spondylitis (dated by TCRdb to about 2017). Describing the broader study: To find TCR variants linked to disease, the study profiled T cell receptor beta repertoires in ankylosing spondylitis patients and healthy donors. The full study cohort comprised around 25 ankylosing spondylitis patients and about 110 healthy donors. Peripheral blood was sampled, and synovial fluid was additionally collected from ankylosing spondylitis patients.

The research as a whole found: Some motif variants had previously been reported in the synovial fluid and blood of reactive arthritis patients, which suggests shared mechanisms of disease initiation. A TCR beta motif made up of several highly homologous amino acid variants appeared to be characteristic of blood from ankylosing spondylitis patients. The disease-linked clones showed a CD8+ phenotype and occurred at relatively low frequencies in peripheral blood. According to the report, matched synovial fluid samples from ankylosing spondylitis patients were significantly enriched for the disease-linked clones.

The sequencing machine was an Illumina HiSeq 2500. Quantitative 5'-RACE with molecular barcodes was used to prepare TCR beta libraries. Per the original workflow: To identify disease-linked TCR variants, a new computational method was used, one built on a probabilistic model of VDJ rearrangement. TCRdb reran the public reads through fastp at Q25 and MiXCR, keeping productive beta chains. Merged by CDR3 protein, the rows form single entries marked with the most common genes and DNA. What appears here as the V and J calls and clone size reflects TCRdb's work, not the paper's. Present in this sample are approximately 140,000 distinct CDR3 sequences, over 7% of which were seen just once. The ten largest clones add up to approximately 3.4% of the sample. Reading the germline V gene (reference sequence) gives CDR1 LGHDT and CDR2 YNNKEL. The CDR3 contains 14 residues, cysteine and phenylalanine counted. The DNA shown is the 42-base CDR3, in frame from base 1. Clipping removes 4 bases from V and 3 bases from J, with 3 as the unmatched junction base count.

Sample: blood, either unsorted or a sorted T cell fraction (not recorded which). The receptor's source is a male donor with ankylosing spondylitis or in good health (not recorded which). The receptor chain draws on TRBV3-1 and TRBJ2-1; a stretch of 7 junction bases matches TRBD2. The CDR3 sequence is CASSRGLLYNEQFF. The nucleotide sequence is given as TGTGCCAGCAGCCGGGGACTACTCTACAATGAGCAGTTCTTC.